This TCR beta chain was captured in a study of blood T cell repertoires in COVID-19. Overall study: Specimens from acute and convalescent COVID-19 originated in the United States, Italy and Spain. T cells, B-cell-depleted T cells, or PBMCs provided the cDNA or gDNA that served as material.

Study processing details: Estimation of nucleated cell counts was performed using reference gene primer amplification. Generated by immunoSEQ multiplex PCR, the TCRdb table keeps only in-frame clones and is missing some. The D gene and trimming were derived from the DNA, and the V and J assignments and clone size from that table. The data contain fewer than 80,000 clones, 75% to 90% of them singletons. The CDR3 is made up of 18 amino acids. The V end lost 3 bases, the J end lost 2 bases, and 22 bases lay between the germline ends. Germline CDR1 SGDLS, CDR2 YYNGEE. The receptor was isolated from a human donor in a cohort sampled during active COVID-19. This chain connects TRBV9 to TRBJ2-3; D perhaps matches TRBD2 (7 bases). The sequenced material came from peripheral blood. CDR3: CASSASPGGGGYTDTQYF. CDR3 DNA sequence: TGTGCCAGCAGCGCCTCTCCGGGGGGCGGGGGATACACAGATACGCAGTATTTT.